This note documents a single TCR beta chain sequence. Germline V gene sequence: CDR1 SGHTA, CDR2 FQGTGA. V was clipped by 4 bases and J by 2 bases; unmatched bases: 2. The CDR3 runs to 14 residues. Primers included in the PCR were 60 Vbeta and 13 Jbeta primers. Sequencing used immunoSEQ multiplex PCR; TCRdb keeps in-frame clones, though not all of them. The data show 100,000 to 150,000 clones, 65% to 90% seen once. This specimen belongs to a study of cytomegalovirus exposure and HLA in healthy donors. This clonotype was sampled from a man aged 50-59 years in good health and CMV-seronegative. The chain employs TRBV7-3 and TRBJ2-1; TRBD1 agrees at 7 bases. Sequencing used PBMCs. CDR3 DNA: TGTGCCAGCAGCTCTAGGGGGCCCTACAATGAGCAGTTCTTC. Translated, it gives CASSSRGPYNEQFF.